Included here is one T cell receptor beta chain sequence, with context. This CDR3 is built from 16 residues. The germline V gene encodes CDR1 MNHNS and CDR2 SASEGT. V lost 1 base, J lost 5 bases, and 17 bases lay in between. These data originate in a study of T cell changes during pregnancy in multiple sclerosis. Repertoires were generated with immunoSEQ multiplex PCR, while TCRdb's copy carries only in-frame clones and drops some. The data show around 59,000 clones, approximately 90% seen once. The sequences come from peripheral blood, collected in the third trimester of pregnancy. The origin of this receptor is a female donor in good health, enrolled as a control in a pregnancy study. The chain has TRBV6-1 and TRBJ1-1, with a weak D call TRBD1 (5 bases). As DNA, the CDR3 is TGTGCCAGCAGTGAAGATCCAGGGCCCCAGCTAACTGAAGCTTTCTTT. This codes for CASSEDPGPQLTEAFF.